Included here is one TCR beta chain sequence, with context. Its antigen is as yet unknown. This entry is derived from a study of T cell responses to AZD1222 COVID-19 vaccine. Study-level background: Recipients boosted at about 4 weeks or about 12 weeks are pooled.

The assay was immunoSEQ multiplex PCR, and TCRdb's table has in-frame clones only and misses some. Of about 150,000 clones in the sample, around 84% were seen once. Looked up from germline, CDR1 is KGHSH and CDR2 is LQKENI. Trimming pared 1 base from V and 8 bases from J, leaving 5 bases between. The length of the CDR3 is 12 residues. Study-wide points: None of the repertoires were sampled until the peak T cell response had passed. Females made up more of the donors, who were largely white British, and clonal diversity may have come out too low. At 160-218 and 743-854, vaccine-associated CD4 TCRs were dominant, and they spanned spike.

The chain links TRBV18 to TRBJ1-4; D not certain. The TCR sequence derives from an adult in good health. Sequencing used peripheral blood, obtained on day 0 of AZD1222 vaccination. In nucleotides, the CDR3 is TGTGCCAGCTCACCACTAGGGGAAAAACTGTTTTTT. It yields the protein CASSPLGEKLFF.